This T cell receptor beta chain was observed in a study of monozygotic twins with inflammatory bowel disease. A 6-nucleotide sample barcode was carried by the UMIs, which template switching added. TCRdb re-called the 5' RACE reads; every CDR3 protein appears as one record, without DNA. The specimen's table records roughly 330,000 distinct CDR3 sequences. CDR1 is DFQATT, CDR2 SNEGSKA, per germline (reference sequence). CDR3 length: 14 residues. Details on this clonotype: Its target is unknown.

Study results and caveats: IBD patients share fewer clonotypes with other people than healthy twins do, especially with disease activity. Resolution of different T cell subtypes was not achieved.

The chain carries TRBV20-1 and TRBJ1-4. The sequenced material came from blood. The sequence was collected from a human donor with ulcerative colitis or Crohn's disease, or a healthy co-twin of an affected twin (not recorded which). This CDR3 reads CSARRGGGAEKLFF.